The entry below describes one T cell receptor beta chain. The specificity of this receptor is unknown. Base-call qualities are not available, and no considerably larger clone is one nucleotide away. CD8 naive samples consisted of CD45RO-negative cells that were positively selected for CCR7, yielding a CD45RA+CCR7+ population without TemRA cells. Healthy HIV-negative adults with no recently reported acute infections or vaccinations were included as donors. Only Caucasian adults living in Nashville, Tennessee, USA were represented among the donors. Blood was obtained by leukapheresis, after which PBMCs were separated by Ficoll-Histopaque density gradient centrifugation and cryopreserved in liquid nitrogen vapor phase. Purity and quantity of every magnetically sorted T cell population were checked by analytical flow cytometry. Genomic DNA was isolated from each sorted fraction and quantified by UV absorbance on a Nanodrop 2000c.

This entry is derived from a study of shared clonotypes between healthy human individuals (dated by TCRdb to 2018 to 2020). General notes on the study: The cohort comprised two women and a few men aged 18 to 49 years. The study deeply sequenced blood TCR repertoires of five healthy adults to estimate repertoire size and the extent of clonotype sharing between individuals. For each donor, CD4 naive and CD4 memory were each run on three plates, CD8 naive on two plates, and CD8 memory on one plate. Per donor, leukapheresis produced somewhere between about 0.8 and 9 billion PBMCs. To increase sequencing depth and limit assay-specific biases, TCR repertoire library preparation and sequencing were carried out by different laboratories using diverse techniques.

Study-wide findings and limitations: Because the study included only a small number of donors, the genetic and exposure-history diversity represented was limited. Even with the large sequencing depth, rarefaction of the sorted-subset datasets indicated that sequencing was incomplete. Sampling was restricted to blood, and TCR repertoires in tissues likely differ from the TCR repertoires found in blood. Compared with non-shared clonotypes, the clonotypes found in all four sorted-subset donors had higher generation probabilities. When several donors were compared, the shared fraction of clonotypes was around 5% for naive CD4, approximately 3.3% for naive CD8, more than 2% for memory CD4, and approximately 0.4% for memory CD8. Naive subsets generally had larger estimated clonotype richness than memory subsets did. Based on pairwise subsampling, the degree of clonotype sharing among donors was expected to be affected by sequencing depth.

Via the germline V gene, CDR1 is MNHEY and CDR2 SVGAGI. V loses 6 bases, J loses 3 bases, and the germline ends lie 15 bases apart. Including the terminal cysteine and phenylalanine, the CDR3 comprises 15 residues. The CDR3 DNA has 45 bases and is translated from base 1. Using the deep immunoSEQ assay, TCR CDR3 regions were amplified from genomic DNA by multiplex PCR. Extracted genomic DNA from each cell subset was spread evenly across all wells of several immunoSEQ 96-well plates, with each plate serving as a replicate. For sorted subsets, roughly 200 ng of genomic DNA, equivalent to 30,000 or so T cell genomes, went into each replicate PCR. Purified libraries were measured with a Qubit 3.0 fluorometer, size-checked on a Bioanalyzer 2100, and measured again with the KAPA Library Quantification kit. Every immunoSEQ 96-well plate was sequenced on a separate single-read 150-cycle Illumina NextSeq 550 flow cell. The original pipeline was this. Because only junctional sequences without quality scores were contained in the immunoSEQ output, filtering matching that applied to full-length reads could not be performed. To assign V/J genes and CDR3, sequences were annotated using PyIR, a Python wrapper for IgBLAST v1.9, with IMGT germline references. Reads were filtered out if the reads had weak V/J assignments (E-value above 1e-6), no CDR3, stop codons, out-of-frame junctions, or ambiguous translated residues. A V3J clonotype was defined by an identical inferred V gene, J gene, and CDR3 amino acid sequence. Percentage overlap between repertoires was computed as shared unique clonotypes divided by the size of the smaller repertoire. Three approaches were used to assess repertoire richness: RTK rarefaction, the Chao1 estimator, and Recon v2.1 estimates of unobserved clonotypes. Generation probabilities for all TCRbeta clonotypes obtained by the gDNA method from a handful of donors were computed using OLGA. TCRdb limited this immuneACCESS table to in-frame rearrangements with V and J called. A share of clones is missing; checked studies link under half to unresolved V genes, and the rest is unexplained. The V and J calls and the clone size are those of that table, but D and trimming were determined from the DNA. In this sample the table shows 550,000 to 650,000 clones, around 96% of which occur a single time. Jointly, the top ten make up around 0.1% of the sample.

The sequenced sample consisted of naive CD8+ T cells sorted from blood. The sample's cell subset or site label is to be understood as: CD45RA+CCR7+. The chain joins TRBV6-5 to TRBJ1-5; possibly the D gene is TRBD1, per 5 matching bases. The TCR sequence derives from a young woman in good health. The CDR3: CASSRDSRTNQPQHF. The base sequence is TGTGCCAGCAGCCGGGACTCCCGGACCAATCAGCCCCAGCATTTT.